What follows describes a single TCR beta chain. Antigen: not known. This sample was included in a study of human T cells and chemical hapten exposure. Study-level information: Enrolled patients were predominantly female and had alopecia areata, totalis or universalis. Study results and caveats: Against controls, expanded TCRs gave rise to significantly more large CDR3 similarity clusters.

V lost 7 bases and J lost 0, with 16 bases in between. This CDR3 region has 16 residues. Germline CDR1 and CDR2: SEHNR and FQNEAQ (reference sequence). MiXCR, applied by TCRdb to the RACE reads, yields one record per CDR3 protein. The profile shows some 77,000 distinct CDR3 sequences, around a tenth of them singletons. Noted time point: patch test 1, 2 weeks after DPC sensitization. Treatment meaning: therapeutic diphenylcyclopropenone sensitization with weekly scalp DPC. The clonotype was recovered from a woman aged 45 to 65 with alopecia areata. Some clones in this sample may be carry-over from other donors' samples. The chain couples TRBV7-9 to TRBJ1-3; D unresolved. Source: whole blood, taken in connection with sensitization to the hapten diphenylcyclopropenone (DPC). DNA for the CDR3: TGTGCCAGCACCCTAGCGACCAGTTTCTCTGGAAACACCATATATTTT. Protein: CASTLATSFSGNTIYF.